This T cell receptor beta chain stems from a study of OX40 agonist ivuxolimab in advanced cancers. About the study: Ivuxolimab is a fully human IgG2 antibody that activates OX40 (CD134). Points from the study as a whole: The average count of expanded clones was higher among CD8+ T cells than among CD4+. Also present in some nonresponders was a low level of normalized T-cell clonal expansion. Specificity for antigen went undetermined in the expanded peripheral T cells.

Sequencing was performed with immunoSEQ multiplex PCR; in TCRdb, only in-frame clones are kept and a portion is missing. Here the sample spans about 50,000 clones, 81% being singletons. This clone was seen once. No antigen is known for it. This CDR3 contains 16 residues. Germline CDR1 and CDR2: SGHVS and FQNEAQ. J lost 2 bases, V lost 5 bases, and 8 bases had no gene match. The chain couples TRBV7-8 to TRBJ1-2, with 10 bases fitting TRBD1. Here the sequenced sample was CD4+ or CD8+ T cells sorted from blood, taken in a trial of the OX40 agonist ivuxolimab. The TCR sequence derives from an adult with an advanced solid tumor such as melanoma, head and neck, liver or kidney cancer. In nucleotides, the CDR3 is TGTGCCAGCAGCCTGGACAGGGGGGTTGCGAACTATGGCTACACCTTC. This codes for CASSLDRGVANYGYTF. Combining the CDR3 with reference TRBV7-8 and TRBJ1-2 gives the whole variable domain GAGVSQSPRYKVAKRGQDVALRCDPISGHVSLFWYQQALGQGPEFLTYFQNEAQLDKSGLPSDRFFAERPEGSVSTLKIQRTQQEDSAVYLCASSLDRGVANYGYTFGSGTRLTVV.